This TCR beta chain comes out of a study of early T cells in non-severe SARS-CoV-2 infection. Study-wide context: The chains were unpaired, and the sequenced material was bulk RNA from unsorted whole blood. Whole-study results and caveats: Using VDJdb, the matching emphasized anti-spike CD8 responses while missing private and CD4 specificities.

Germline CDR1 reads LNHDA; CDR2 reads SQIVND (reference sequence). V was clipped by 0 bases and J by 2 bases, with 10 bases between them. The CDR3 sequence is 15 residues long. Of note for this clonotype: Its antigen is not identified.

Unique molecular identifiers tagged individual cDNA molecules. TCRdb redid the calling of the 5' RACE reads with MiXCR, one entry per CDR3 protein. The sample has roughly 86,000 distinct CDR3 sequences, roughly 15% seen once. The TCR was taken from an adult who was a healthcare worker with PCR-confirmed SARS-CoV-2 infection or an uninfected control (not recorded which). The chain employs TRBV19 and TRBJ1-2, with TRBD1 as a possible D gene (6 bases). The sequenced material came from whole blood. CDR3: CASSIDAGENYGYTF. The DNA for the CDR3 is TGTGCCAGTAGTATAGACGCAGGGGAGAACTATGGCTACACCTTC.